The 14 T cell receptor beta chains reported below all come from one sample, sequenced in a study of blood T cell repertoires in COVID-19. Clones were read by immunoSEQ multiplex PCR, and TCRdb kept only the in-frame ones, dropping some. Of 150,000 to 200,000 clones listed, around 85% are singletons. Sequenced sample: peripheral blood. These TCRs come from a man in his fifties who had recovered from COVID-19.

The J gene is TRBJ1-2, the V gene TRBV4-1, with D possibly being TRBD1 (6 bases). The germline V and J ends were trimmed by 4 bases and 4 bases, with 19 bases remaining between them. Germline V CDR1 and CDR2: MGHRA, YSYEKL. The CDR3 length is 16 residues. CDR3 bases: TGCGCCAGCAGCCGAGCCACAAGGGACAACTCCTATGGCTACACCTTC. Its protein product is CASSRATRDNSYGYTF.

This clone was seen a handful of times. This chain connects TRBV6-1 to TRBJ1-5, with a weak D call TRBD1 (5 bases). The length of the CDR3 is 14 residues. V was clipped by 3 bases and J by 1 base, with 7 bases between them. Per germline, CDR1 MNHNS and CDR2 SASEGT. The CDR3 protein is CASSDRASNQPQHF. CDR3 DNA sequence: TGTGCCAGCAGTGACAGGGCGAGCAATCAGCCCCAGCATTTT.

The table lists this clone with a count of one. The genes are TRBV9 and TRBJ1-6, with TRBD1 as a possible D gene (5 bases). Germline lookup yields CDR1 SGDLS and CDR2 YYNGEE. The ends were cut back, 3 bases at V and 0 bases at J, with 13 bases in the middle. The CDR3 loop spans 17 amino acids. CDR3 residues: CASSGTGGNSYNSPLHF. In DNA form, the CDR3 reads TGTGCCAGCAGCGGGACTGGGGGGAACTCCTATAATTCACCCCTCCACTTT.

The chain has TRBV24-1 and TRBJ2-7; 7 bases map to TRBD1. Germline CDR1 reads KGHDR; CDR2 reads SFDVKD. The CDR3 has 12 residues. V gave up 2 bases and J gave up 11 bases; unmatched junction bases: 5. Here the CDR3 reads CATSDSQGVKYF. The CDR3 DNA reads as TGTGCCACCAGTGATTCGCAGGGGGTAAAGTACTTC.

V usage is TRBV19 and J usage is TRBJ1-6, with a tentative D call TRBD1 (6 bases). This CDR3 contains 13 residues. Per germline, CDR1 LNHDA and CDR2 SQIVND (reference sequence). The germline V and J ends were trimmed by 6 bases and 9 bases, with 12 bases remaining between them. CDR3 protein: CASRVGGPSPLHF. CDR3 sequence (DNA): TGTGCCAGTAGAGTGGGGGGGCCTTCACCCCTCCACTTT.

The J gene is TRBJ2-1, the V gene TRBV11-2; 7 bases align to TRBD2. V was pared by 2 bases and J by 5 bases, with 9 bases of the junction left unmatched. Per germline, CDR1 SGHAT and CDR2 FQNNGV. There are 16 residues in the CDR3. CDR3 protein: CASSLITAGEDNEQFF. The CDR3 nucleotides are TGTGCCAGCAGCTTAATTACGGCGGGAGAAGACAATGAGCAGTTCTTC.

The chain couples TRBV25-1 to TRBJ2-4; D might be TRBD2 (5 bases). The V gene's germline CDR1 is MGHDK and CDR2 SYGVNS. This CDR3 spans 15 amino acids. The germline V and J ends were trimmed by 2 bases and 1 base, with 9 bases remaining between them. The CDR3 spells CASSEPGDAKNIQYF. CDR3 sequence (DNA): TGTGCCAGCAGTGAACCCGGGGATGCCAAAAACATTCAGTACTTC. Drawing the rest from reference TRBV25-1 and TRBJ2-4, the complete variable domain is EADIYQTPRYLVIGTGKKITLECSQTMGHDKMYWYQQDPGMELHLIHYSYGVNSTEKGDLSSESTVSRIRTEHFPLTLESARPSHTSQYLCASSEPGDAKNIQYFGAGTRLSVL.

The rearrangement joins TRBV5-3 to TRBJ2-7, with D perhaps matching TRBD2 (5 bases). TRBV5-3 is identified as an open reading frame with a role that is uncertain. The CDR3 is made up of 14 amino acids. V was cut by 4 bases and J by 2 bases, with 13 bases left in between. Here the CDR3 reads CARSPASSTYEQYF. DNA for the CDR3: TGTGCCAGAAGCCCCGCTAGCTCCACCTACGAGCAGTACTTC.

The V call is TRBV4-1, the J call TRBJ1-1, with 7 positions matching TRBD1. V was clipped by 5 bases and J by 5 bases; unmatched bases: 8. The CDR3 has 14 amino acids. The germline gives CDR1 MGHRA, CDR2 YSYEKL. For the CDR3, the DNA is TGCGCCAGCAGCTCACCAACCAGGGGGACTGAAGCTTTCTTT. Protein: CASSSPTRGTEAFF.

This chain joins TRBV19 and TRBJ2-1; D unresolved. Trimming cost V 5 bases and J 7 bases, with 15 bases left between them. There are 14 residues in the CDR3. CDR1 and CDR2 (germline): LNHDA, SQIVND (reference sequence). Written as DNA, the CDR3 is TGTGCCAGTAGTCCCCTAATCCTCCGGAATGAGCAGTTCTTC. This encodes CASSPLILRNEQFF.

This clone was counted once. The CDR3: CASTTHFAKGYTF. In DNA form, the CDR3 reads TGTGCCAGCACAACCCACTTCGCGAAGGGCTACACCTTC. The rearrangement links TRBV28 to TRBJ1-2, with unresolved D. Between the trimmed V and J ends, which lost 7 bases and 8 bases, there was a span of 17 bases. This CDR3 spans 13 amino acids. Germline CDR1 is MDHEN and CDR2 is SYDVKM.

This chain joins TRBV19 and TRBJ2-2, with 7 bases lining up with TRBD1. The CDR3 contains 16 residues. V shed 4 bases, J shed 1 base, and the junction held 6 bases outside the gene matches. In germline, CDR1 is LNHDA, CDR2 SQIVND (reference sequence). CDR3 sequence reads: CASSKSGQMNTGELFF. In nucleotides, the CDR3 is TGTGCCAGTAGTAAGTCGGGACAGATGAACACCGGGGAGCTGTTTTTT.

The chain is built from TRBV25-1 and TRBJ2-3; 7 nucleotides agree with TRBD1. Germline assignment: CDR1 MGHDK and CDR2 SYGVNS. The CDR3 sequence is 16 residues long. J was trimmed by 1 base and V by 6 bases; bases with no gene match: 10. CDR3 sequence (DNA): TGTGCCAGCAGCGCCGACAGGGTGTTGGGCACAGATACGCAGTATTTT. It specifies CASSADRVLGTDTQYF.

The chain combines TRBV18 with TRBJ1-1, with 7 nucleotides matching TRBD1. Looked up from germline, CDR1 is KGHSH and CDR2 is LQKENI. Trimming removed 3 bases from V and 1 base from J; junction bases left unmatched: 11. The CDR3 totals 17 residues. The CDR3 sequence is CASSPGSGTVRNTEAFF. CDR3 sequence (DNA): TGTGCCAGCTCACCGGGGAGTGGGACAGTGCGGAACACTGAAGCTTTCTTT. Full variable domain (outside the CDR3, taken from reference TRBV18 and TRBJ1-1): NAGVMQNPRHLVRRRGQEARLRCSPMKGHSHVYWYRQLPEEGLKFMVYLQKENIIDESGMPKERFSAEFPKEGPSILRIQQVVRGDSAAYFCASSPGSGTVRNTEAFFGQGTRLTVV.